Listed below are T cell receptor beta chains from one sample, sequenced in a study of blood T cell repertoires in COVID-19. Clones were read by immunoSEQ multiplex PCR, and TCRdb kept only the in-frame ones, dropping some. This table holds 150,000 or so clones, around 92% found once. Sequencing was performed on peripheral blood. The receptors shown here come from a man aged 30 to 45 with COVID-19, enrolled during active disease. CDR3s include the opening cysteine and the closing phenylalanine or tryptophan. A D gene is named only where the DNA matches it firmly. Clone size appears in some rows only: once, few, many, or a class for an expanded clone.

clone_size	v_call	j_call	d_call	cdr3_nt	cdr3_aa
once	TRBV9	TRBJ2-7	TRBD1	TGTGCCAGCAGCGTGGGATCCACACAGGGGGGCTCCTACGAGCAGTACTTC	CASSVGSTQGGSYEQYF
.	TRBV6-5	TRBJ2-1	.	TGTGCCAGCAGGCCCCAGCCAGGGGTCAATGAGCAGTTCTTC	CASRPQPGVNEQFF
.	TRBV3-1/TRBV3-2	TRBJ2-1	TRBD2	TGTGCCAGCAGCCAAGATCCTAGCGGGAGGGGGGATGAGCAGTTCTTC	CASSQDPSGRGDEQFF
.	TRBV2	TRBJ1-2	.	TGTGCCAGCAGAGAAAGGGGGAATGGCTACACCTTC	CASRERGNGYTF
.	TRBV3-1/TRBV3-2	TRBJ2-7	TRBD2	TGTGCCAGCTCAAAAGCCCGGGAGGGCTCCTACGAGCAGTACTTC	CASSKAREGSYEQYF
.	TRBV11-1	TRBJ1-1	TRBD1	TGTGCCAGCAGCGCCTACAGGGGACCGAACACTGAAGCTTTCTTT	CASSAYRGPNTEAFF
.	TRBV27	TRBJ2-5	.	TGTGCCAGCAGTTTAAGGGACACCTATGAGACCCAGTACTTC	CASSLRDTYETQYF
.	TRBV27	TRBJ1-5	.	TGTGCCAGCAGTAAGAACGGTGGTCAGCCCCAGCATTTT	CASSKNGGQPQHF
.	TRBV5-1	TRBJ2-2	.	TGCGCCAGCAGCTTGGGAGGTGGGAGCACCGGGGAGCTGTTTTTT	CASSLGGGSTGELFF
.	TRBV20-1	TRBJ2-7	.	TGCAGTGCCCCCGACTACGACGAGCAGTACTTC	CSAPDYDEQYF
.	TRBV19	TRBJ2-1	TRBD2	TGTGCCAGTAGTCCGGGACTAGCGGGCTACAATGAGCAGTTCTTC	CASSPGLAGYNEQFF
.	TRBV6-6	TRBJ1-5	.	TGTGCCAGCAGGGAGACAGTGATCAATCAGCCCCAGCATTTT	CASRETVINQPQHF
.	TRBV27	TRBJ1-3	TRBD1	TGTGCCAGCAGTCCGGGGACAGGGCGAAACACCATATATTTT	CASSPGTGRNTIYF
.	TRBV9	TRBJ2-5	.	TGTGCCAGCAGCGCAGGGGAGACCCAGTACTTC	CASSAGETQYF
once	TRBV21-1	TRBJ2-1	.	TGTGCCAGCCTGCTAGCGGGAGACAATGAGCAGTTCTTC	CASLLAGDNEQFF
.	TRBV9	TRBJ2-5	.	TGTGCCAGCAGCGTAGAGGGGGCGGGAGGAAGTAGACAAGAGACCCAGTACTTC	CASSVEGAGGSRQETQYF
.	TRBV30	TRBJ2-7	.	TGTGCCTGGAGTGTACAAAGCGGGCCCTACGAGCAGTACTTC	CAWSVQSGPYEQYF
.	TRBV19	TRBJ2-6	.	TGTGCCAGTAGCCCTTTTTTAGGGACAATATTGCCTGGGGCCAACGTCCTGACTTTC	CASSPFLGTILPGANVLTF
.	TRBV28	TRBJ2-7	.	TGTGCCAGCACCTTTGGGGTGTTAGGGAGCCATCGCGAGCAGTACTTC	CASTFGVLGSHREQYF
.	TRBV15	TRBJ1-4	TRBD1	TGTGCCACCAGCAGAAAGCGAACAGGGGGTTCTAATGAAAAACTGTTTTTT	CATSRKRTGGSNEKLFF
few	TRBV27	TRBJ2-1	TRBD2	TGTGCCAGCAGTTTATCTAGCGGGATCAACAATGAGCAGTTCTTC	CASSLSSGINNEQFF
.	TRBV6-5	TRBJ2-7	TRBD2	TGTGCCAGCAGTTACGGGAGGGAACCGGCCTACGAGCAGTACTTC	CASSYGREPAYEQYF
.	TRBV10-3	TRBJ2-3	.	TGTGCCATCCTACCACAGGACACAGATACGCAGTATTTT	CAILPQDTDTQYF
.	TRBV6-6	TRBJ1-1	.	TGTGCCAGCAGTTTGGGCCCCCGGACTGAAGCTTTCTTT	CASSLGPRTEAFF
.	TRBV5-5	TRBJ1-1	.	TGTGCCAGCAGCTTGGGAGGGTCTGGGACTGAAGCTTTCTTT	CASSLGGSGTEAFF
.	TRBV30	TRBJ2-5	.	TGTGCCTGGAGGGCAGGGGCCCTAGAGACCCAGTACTTC	CAWRAGALETQYF
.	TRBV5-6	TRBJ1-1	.	TGTGCCAGCAGCCGGGATTCAGGGAGGACTGAAGCTTTCTTT	CASSRDSGRTEAFF
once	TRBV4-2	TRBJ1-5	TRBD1	TGTGCCAGCAGCCAGGTACCGGGACAGGGGCTTCAGCCCCAGCATTTT	CASSQVPGQGLQPQHF
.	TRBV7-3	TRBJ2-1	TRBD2	TGTGCCAGCAGCCCCGGGACTAGTCTCAGTGAGCAGTTCTTC	CASSPGTSLSEQFF
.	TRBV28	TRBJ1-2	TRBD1	TGTGCCAGCAGTTTATGGTCTCAGGGGGCCCGTGGCTACACCTTC	CASSLWSQGARGYTF
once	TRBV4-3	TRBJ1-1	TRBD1	TGCGCCAGCAGCCAAGATTGGGGGACAGATGTGAACACTGAAGCTTTCTTT	CASSQDWGTDVNTEAFF
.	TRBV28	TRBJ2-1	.	TGTGCCAGCAGTTCCTGGCGGAGGGTCCCCTACAATGAGCAGTTCTTC	CASSSWRRVPYNEQFF
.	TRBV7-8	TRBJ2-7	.	TGTGCCAGCAGCTTAGCGAGCGGCGGGTGGACTTACGAGCAGTACTTC	CASSLASGGWTYEQYF
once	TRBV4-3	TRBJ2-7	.	TGCGCCAGCAGCCAAGAGTACAGAAATCTCTACGAGCAGTACTTC	CASSQEYRNLYEQYF
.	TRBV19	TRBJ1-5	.	TGTGCCAGTAGTTCAGGGTTCCGGAGCAATCAGCCCCAGCATTTT	CASSSGFRSNQPQHF
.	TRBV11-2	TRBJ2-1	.	TGTGCCAGCAGCTTAGATCTCTATGAGCAGTTCTTC	CASSLDLYEQFF
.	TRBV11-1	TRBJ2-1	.	TGTGCCAGCAGCTTAGGGGGACACTACAATGAGCAGTTCTTC	CASSLGGHYNEQFF
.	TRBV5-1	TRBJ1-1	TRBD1	TGCGCCAGCAGGTTTGCAACGGGACAGGGGGCGGATGAAGCTTTCTTT	CASRFATGQGADEAFF
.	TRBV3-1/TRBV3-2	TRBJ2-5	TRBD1	TGTGCCAGCAGCCCGAGGACAGGGCTGGGGGAGACCCAGTACTTC	CASSPRTGLGETQYF
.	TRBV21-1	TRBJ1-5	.	TGTGCCAGCAGCAAAGAGTCTAGGCAGGGAGGTCAGAGCAATCAGCCCCAGCATTTT	CASSKESRQGGQSNQPQHF
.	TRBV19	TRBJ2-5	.	TGTGCCAGTAGTATGTTGGAGGCCCGAGAGACCCAGTACTTC	CASSMLEARETQYF
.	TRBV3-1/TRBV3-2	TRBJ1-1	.	TGTGCCAGCAGTCACAGGCCTATGAACACTGAAGCTTTCTTT	CASSHRPMNTEAFF
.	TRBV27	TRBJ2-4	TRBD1	TGTGCCAGCAGTTTATCGGGGACAGGGGGAATCATTCAGTACTTC	CASSLSGTGGIIQYF
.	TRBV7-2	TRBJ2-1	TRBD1	TGTGCCAGCAGCCCACATACCTCCGGGACAGGAGGCGAGCAGTTCTTC	CASSPHTSGTGGEQFF
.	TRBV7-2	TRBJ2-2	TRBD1	TGTGCCAGCAGTCACTCTGGACAGGGGGGGAACACCGGGGAGCTGTTTTTT	CASSHSGQGGNTGELFF
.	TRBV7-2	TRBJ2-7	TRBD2	TGTGCCAGCAGCTTAGCGGGGGTAGCGGGGCCCTCCTACGAGCAGTACTTC	CASSLAGVAGPSYEQYF
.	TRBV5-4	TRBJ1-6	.	TGTGCCAGCAGCTTGCTGCGGGCTAATTCACCCCTCCACTTT	CASSLLRANSPLHF
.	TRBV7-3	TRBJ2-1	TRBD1	TGTGCCAGCAGCCTCTCCCGGGACAGGTACAATGAGCAGTTCTTC	CASSLSRDRYNEQFF
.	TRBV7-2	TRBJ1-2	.	TGTGCCAGCAGCTCCAGGGTCCTAGGAGGCTACACCTTC	CASSSRVLGGYTF
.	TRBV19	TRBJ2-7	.	TGTGCCAGTAGTACCGCCAGGGGTCCCGGTCTCCACGAGCAGTACTTC	CASSTARGPGLHEQYF
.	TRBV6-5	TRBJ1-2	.	TGTGCCAGCAGTTACTCGACAGGCTATGGCTACACCTTC	CASSYSTGYGYTF
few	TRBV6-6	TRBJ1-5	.	TGTGCCAGCAGTCCACCCAGCAGGCAAACTAGCAATCAGCCCCAGCATTTT	CASSPPSRQTSNQPQHF
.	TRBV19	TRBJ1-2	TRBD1	TGTGCCAGTAGTGTTCCGGGACAGGGGGCGCGTCGGGGTGGCTACACCTTC	CASSVPGQGARRGGYTF
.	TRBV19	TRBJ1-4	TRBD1	TGTGCCAGTAGTCGACGGACAGGCCTTTCTAATGAAAAACTGTTTTTT	CASSRRTGLSNEKLFF
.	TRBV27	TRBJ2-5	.	TGTGCCAGCAGGCTCCGGACAGACCTCCAAGAGACCCAGTACTTC	CASRLRTDLQETQYF
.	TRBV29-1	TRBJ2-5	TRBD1	TGCAGCGTTGAGGACAGGGGGACGAAGACCCAGTACTTC	CSVEDRGTKTQYF
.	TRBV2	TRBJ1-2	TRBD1	TGTGCCAGCAGGCTACAGGGGGCGAATGGCTACACCTTC	CASRLQGANGYTF
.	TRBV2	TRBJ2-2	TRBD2	TGTGCCAGCAGTCCGGGACTAGTCGCCCCCGGGGAGCTGTTTTTT	CASSPGLVAPGELFF
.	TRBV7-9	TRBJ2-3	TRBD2	TGTGCCAGCACCACCCCGGGAGGGTGGACGCAGTATTTT	CASTTPGGWTQYF